Below, 10 T cell receptor beta chains from the same sample are listed, as sequenced in a study of PD-L1 blockade in urothelial cancer. Time point in this sample: pretreatment peripheral blood. Assay used: immunoSEQ multiplex PCR; TCRdb lists only in-frame clones, some missing. The sample carries 70,000 to 75,000 clones, about nine tenths recorded once. The input for sequencing was PBMCs, taken around atezolizumab (anti-PD-L1) treatment. The receptors originated from a man aged 65 to 85 with urothelial cancer.

The J gene is TRBJ2-7, the V gene TRBV15; 7 bases fit TRBD1. Germline CDR1 LNHNV, CDR2 YYDKDF (reference sequence). The CDR3 totals 15 residues. J was trimmed by 0 bases and V by 1 base; bases with no gene match: 3. DNA of the CDR3: TGTGCCACCAGCAGAGGACAGGGAACCTCCTACGAGCAGTACTTC. Its translation is CATSRGQGTSYEQYF.

V usage is TRBV18 and J usage is TRBJ1-4, with 7 bases lining up with TRBD1. The CDR3 has 14 amino acids. Per the germline V gene, CDR1 is KGHSH and CDR2 is LQKENI. V was clipped by 6 bases and J by 3 bases; unmatched bases: 4. CDR3 sequence: CASSTQGANEKLFF. Here the CDR3 DNA reads TGTGCCAGCTCTACCCAGGGGGCTAATGAAAAACTGTTTTTT.

V usage is TRBV6-1 and J usage is TRBJ2-1; 7 positions agree with TRBD1. The CDR3 sequence is 15 residues long. Looked up from germline, CDR1 is MNHNS and CDR2 is SASEGT. V was pared by 4 bases and J by 3 bases, with 6 bases of the junction left unmatched. This CDR3 is CASSVRAGGYNEQFF. CDR3 DNA: TGTGCCAGCAGTGTGAGGGCAGGGGGCTACAATGAGCAGTTCTTC.

This chain connects TRBV6-4 to TRBJ2-3, with 9 positions matching TRBD2. CDR3 length: 15 amino acids. The V gene's germline CDR1 is MRHNA and CDR2 SNTAGT. J gave up 2 bases and V 2 bases, and 2 bases lay outside the gene matches. The CDR3 sequence is CASSDAGGPTDTQYF. CDR3 in DNA: TGTGCCAGCAGTGACGCGGGAGGGCCCACAGATACGCAGTATTTT.

This rearrangement joins TRBV6-1 to TRBJ1-1, with D perhaps matching TRBD1 (6 bases). The V gene's germline CDR1 is MNHNS and CDR2 SASEGT. CDR3 size: 15 residues. Trimming left V 8 bases short and J 0 bases short, with 16 bases between. The DNA of the CDR3 is TGTGCCAGCGGAACGACAGGACTCATGAACACTGAAGCTTTCTTT. The encoded protein is CASGTTGLMNTEAFF.

This clone was observed a single time. CDR3 in DNA: TGTGCCAGCAGTGAAGATGGGCGGGTTACCGGGGAGCTGTTTTTT. It is translated as CASSEDGRVTGELFF. J is TRBJ2-2 and V is TRBV2; TRBD2 might be the D (5 bases). CDR1 is SNHLY and CDR2 is FYNNEI in the germline V gene. The CDR3 spans 15 residues. Trimming shortened V by 1 base and J by 5 bases, and 11 bases separated the two germline ends.

The chain is built from TRBV27 and TRBJ1-1; TRBD1 matches 8 bases. The germline V gene encodes CDR1 MNHEY and CDR2 SMNVEV (reference sequence). This CDR3 has 14 amino acids. The ends lost 7 bases at V and 6 bases at J; junction bases unmatched: 10. The CDR3 loop is CASTPAGGRAEAFF. CDR3 nucleotides: TGTGCCAGCACCCCAGCAGGGGGCCGGGCTGAAGCTTTCTTT.

The J gene is TRBJ2-2, the V gene TRBV7-2; tentatively, D is TRBD2 (7 bases). The germline gives CDR1 SGHTA, CDR2 FQGNSA. V shed 0 bases and J shed 12 bases, with 11 bases lying between them. The CDR3 loop spans 13 amino acids. CDR3 nucleotides: TGTGCCAGCAGCTTAGCGCGGGGGCCCAAGCTGTTTTTT. The encoded protein is CASSLARGPKLFF. The full variable domain, in which reference TRBV7-2 and TRBJ2-2 provide the parts outside the CDR3, is GAGVSQSPSNKVTEKGKDVELRCDPISGHTALYWYRQSLGQGLEFLIYFQGNSAPDKSGLPSDRFSAERTGGSVSTLTIQRTQQEDSAVYLCASSLARGPKLFFGEGSRLTVL.

The rearrangement links TRBV5-1 to TRBJ1-5; unclear D gene. Per the germline V gene, CDR1 is SGHRS and CDR2 is YFSETQ. Trimming cost V 0 bases and J 2 bases, with 9 bases left between them. This CDR3 is 15 amino acids long. Written as DNA, the CDR3 is TGCGCCAGCAGCTTGGCCGGGTTGGGCAATCAGCCCCAGCATTTT. Protein sequence: CASSLAGLGNQPQHF. The whole variable domain, remainder taken from reference TRBV5-1 and TRBJ1-5, is KAGVTQTPRYLIKTRGQQVTLSCSPISGHRSVSWYQQTPGQGLQFLFEYFSETQRNKGNFPGRFSGRQFSNSRSEMNVSTLELGDSALYLCASSLAGLGNQPQHFGDGTRLSIL.

V is TRBV2 and J is TRBJ2-3, with a tentative D call TRBD2 (5 bases). V was trimmed by 4 bases and J by 5 bases, leaving 10 bases between them. This CDR3 comprises 13 residues. Germline V gene data show CDR1 as SNHLY and CDR2 as FYNNEI. The CDR3 bases are TGTGCCAGCAGTGCCGACTACCTAGATACGCAGTATTTT. As protein: CASSADYLDTQYF.